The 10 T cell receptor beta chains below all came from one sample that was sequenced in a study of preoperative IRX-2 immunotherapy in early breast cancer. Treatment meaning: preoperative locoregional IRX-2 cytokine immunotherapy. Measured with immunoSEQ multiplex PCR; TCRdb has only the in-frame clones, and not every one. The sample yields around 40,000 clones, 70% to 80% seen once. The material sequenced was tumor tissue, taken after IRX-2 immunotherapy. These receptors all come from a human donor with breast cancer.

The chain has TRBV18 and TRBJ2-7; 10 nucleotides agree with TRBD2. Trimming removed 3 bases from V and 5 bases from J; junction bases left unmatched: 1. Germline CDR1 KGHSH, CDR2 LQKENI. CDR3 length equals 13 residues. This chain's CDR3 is CASSPLAGDEQYF. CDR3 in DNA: TGTGCCAGCTCACCTCTAGCGGGGGACGAGCAGTACTTC.

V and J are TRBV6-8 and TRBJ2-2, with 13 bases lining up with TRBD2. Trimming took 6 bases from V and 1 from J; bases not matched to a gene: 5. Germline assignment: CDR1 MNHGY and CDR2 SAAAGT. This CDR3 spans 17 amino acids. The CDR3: CASRRLAGGRNTGELFF. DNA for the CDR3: TGTGCCAGCAGACGACTAGCGGGGGGCCGGAACACCGGGGAGCTGTTTTTT.

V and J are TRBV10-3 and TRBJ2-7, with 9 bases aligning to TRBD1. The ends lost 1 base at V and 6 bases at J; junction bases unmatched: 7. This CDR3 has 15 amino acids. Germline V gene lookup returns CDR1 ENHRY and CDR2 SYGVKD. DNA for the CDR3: TGTGCCATCAGTGAGTGGACAGGGGCCACGGGCGAGCAGTACTTC. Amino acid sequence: CAISEWTGATGEQYF.

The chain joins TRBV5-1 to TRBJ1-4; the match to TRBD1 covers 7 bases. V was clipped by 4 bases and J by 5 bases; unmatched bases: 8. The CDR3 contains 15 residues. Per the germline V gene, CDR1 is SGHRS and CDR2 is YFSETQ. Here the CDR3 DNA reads TGCGCCAGCAGCCCGTCACAGGGGCCGAATGAAAAACTGTTTTTT. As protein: CASSPSQGPNEKLFF.

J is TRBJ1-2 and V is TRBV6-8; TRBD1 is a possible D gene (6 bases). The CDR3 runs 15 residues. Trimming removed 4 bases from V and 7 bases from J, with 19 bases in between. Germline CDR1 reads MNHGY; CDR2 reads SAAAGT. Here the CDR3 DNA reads TGTGCCAGCAGTTCCGGACAGACGGGCTATGGTGGCTACACCTTC. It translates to CASSSGQTGYGGYTF.

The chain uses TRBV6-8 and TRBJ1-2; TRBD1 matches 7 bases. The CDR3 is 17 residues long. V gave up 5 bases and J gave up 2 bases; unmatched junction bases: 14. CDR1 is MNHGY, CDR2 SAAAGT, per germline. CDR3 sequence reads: CASSPSGAGQANYGYTF. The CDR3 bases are TGTGCCAGCAGTCCGTCCGGGGCCGGACAGGCCAACTATGGCTACACCTTC.

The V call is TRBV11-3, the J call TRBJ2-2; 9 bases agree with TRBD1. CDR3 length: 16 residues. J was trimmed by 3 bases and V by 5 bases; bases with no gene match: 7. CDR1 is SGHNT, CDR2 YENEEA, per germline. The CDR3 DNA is TGTGCCAGCAGCCGCTTCGACAGGGGGGACACCGGGGAGCTGTTTTTT. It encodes CASSRFDRGDTGELFF.

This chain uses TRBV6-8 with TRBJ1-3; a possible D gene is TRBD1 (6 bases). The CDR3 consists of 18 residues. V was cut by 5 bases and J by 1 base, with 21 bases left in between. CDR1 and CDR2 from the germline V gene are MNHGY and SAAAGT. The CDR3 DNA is TGTGCCAGCAGTGGGGGCCGGGGGAGGGCATTTTCTGGAAACACCATATATTTT. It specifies CASSGGRGRAFSGNTIYF.

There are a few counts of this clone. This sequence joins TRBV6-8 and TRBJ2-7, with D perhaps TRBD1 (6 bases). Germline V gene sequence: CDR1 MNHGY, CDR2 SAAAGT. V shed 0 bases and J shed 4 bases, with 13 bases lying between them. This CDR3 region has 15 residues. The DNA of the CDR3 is TGTGCCAGCAGTTACTCTTGGCAGGGGACGTACGAGCAGTACTTC. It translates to CASSYSWQGTYEQYF.

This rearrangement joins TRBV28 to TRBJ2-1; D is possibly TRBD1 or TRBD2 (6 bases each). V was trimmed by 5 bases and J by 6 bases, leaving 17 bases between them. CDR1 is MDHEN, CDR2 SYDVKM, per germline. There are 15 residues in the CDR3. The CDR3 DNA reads TGTGCCAGCAGTCCCTCCAACAGGGAGGCCAATGAGCAGTTCTTC. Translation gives CASSPSNREANEQFF.